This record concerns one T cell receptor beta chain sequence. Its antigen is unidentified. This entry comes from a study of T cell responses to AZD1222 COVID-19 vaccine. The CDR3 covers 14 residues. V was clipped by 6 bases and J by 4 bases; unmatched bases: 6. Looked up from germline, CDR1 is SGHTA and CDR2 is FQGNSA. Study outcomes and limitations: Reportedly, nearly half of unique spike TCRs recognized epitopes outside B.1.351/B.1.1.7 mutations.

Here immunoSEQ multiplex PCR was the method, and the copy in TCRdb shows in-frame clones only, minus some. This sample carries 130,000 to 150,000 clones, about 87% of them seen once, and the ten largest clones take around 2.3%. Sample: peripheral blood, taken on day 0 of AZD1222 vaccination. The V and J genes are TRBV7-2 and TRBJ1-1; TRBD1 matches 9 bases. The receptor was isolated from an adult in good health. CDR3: CASRRGQGTTEAFF. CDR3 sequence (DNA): TGTGCCAGCAGGCGGGGACAGGGAACCACTGAAGCTTTCTTT.